The next 26 T cell receptor beta chains were all read from a single sample in a study of T cell repertoires in cytomegalovirus infection. TCRdb recomputed calls from the reads with MiXCR, one row per CDR3 protein. The table has 500,000 or so distinct CDR3 sequences, approximately 15% seen once. The sequenced sample was CD8+ T cells from PBMCs. All receptors derive from a human donor in good health (CMV status not recorded). Some clones in this sample may be carry-over from other donors' samples.

The sample holds a few counts of this clonotype. The chain joins TRBV9 to TRBJ2-1; D gene uncertain. The CDR3 consists of 13 residues. Germline CDR1 is SGDLS and CDR2 is YYNGEE. The V end was cut by 3 bases, the J end by 9 bases, with 13 bases between. The DNA of the CDR3 is TGTGCCAGCAGCGCCCCCTCGGACCCTGAGCAGTTCTTC. Amino acids: CASSAPSDPEQFF. Together with reference TRBV9 and TRBJ2-1, the CDR3 gives the full variable domain: DSGVTQTPKHLITATGQRVTLRCSPRSGDLSVYWYQQSLDQGLQFLIQYYNGEERAKGNILERFSAQQFPDLHSELNLSSLELGDSALYFCASSAPSDPEQFFGPGTRLTVL.

This clonotype was seen many times. The chain recombines TRBV12-3 or TRBV12-4 with TRBJ1-4, with D hard to call. The CDR3 covers 13 residues. V lost 5 bases and J lost 3, with 7 bases in between. CDR3 sequence reads: CASSHPANEKLFF. As DNA, the CDR3 is TGTGCCAGCAGTCACCCGGCTAATGAAAAACTGTTTTTT.

This clonotype was counted a few times. The chain joins TRBV4-1 to TRBJ1-1; TRBD1 might be the D (6 bases). Deletions cut 3 bases from V and 4 bases from J, with 15 bases between. The germline CDR1 and CDR2 sequences are MGHRA and YSYEKL. The CDR3 is made up of 15 amino acids. The chain's CDR3 is CASSQGEQGGTEAFF. The CDR3 DNA reads TGCGCCAGCAGCCAGGGGGAACAGGGTGGCACTGAAGCTTTCTTT.

This clonotype has ten or more counts. The chain has TRBV7-8 and TRBJ2-7; TRBD1 matches 12 bases. This CDR3 region has 15 residues. V lost 7 bases, J lost 7 bases, and 11 bases stayed unmatched. The germline V gene has CDR1 SGHVS and CDR2 FQNEAQ. This chain's CDR3 is CASTVGQGAGREQYF. In nucleotides, the CDR3 is TGTGCCAGCACGGTGGGACAGGGGGCTGGTCGGGAGCAGTACTTC.

This rearrangement joins TRBV19 to TRBJ1-1; 7 bases are a match to TRBD1. V lost 7 bases, J lost 1 base, and 12 bases stayed unmatched. CDR3 length: 16 residues. In germline, CDR1 is LNHDA, CDR2 SQIVND (reference sequence). The CDR3: CASTLTGGGENTEAFF. CDR3 DNA: TGTGCCAGTACCCTAACGGGAGGGGGCGAGAACACTGAAGCTTTCTTT.

The sample holds many counts of this clonotype. The V gene is TRBV7-9, the J gene TRBJ1-2; D might be TRBD1 (6 bases). The CDR3 has 14 amino acids. The ends were cut back, 2 bases at V and 5 bases at J, with 12 bases in the middle. Germline V gene data show CDR1 as SEHNR and CDR2 as FQNEAQ (reference sequence). Here the CDR3 DNA reads TGTGCCAGCAGCTTATCTCAGGGGAGATATGGCTACACCTTC. It encodes CASSLSQGRYGYTF.

This rearrangement joins TRBV2 to TRBJ2-2; 9 positions match TRBD2. J was trimmed by 1 base and V by 3 bases; bases with no gene match: 0. This CDR3 has 15 residues. The germline V gene encodes CDR1 SNHLY and CDR2 FYNNEI. CDR3 nucleotide sequence: TGTGCCAGCAGTGATAGCGGGGGGAACACCGGGGAGCTGTTTTTT. The encoded protein is CASSDSGGNTGELFF.

This clonotype was counted only a few times. The chain employs TRBV28 and TRBJ2-1, with D tentatively TRBD2 (5 bases). The CDR3 covers 14 residues. V lost 5 bases, J lost 4 bases, and 12 bases lay in between. Germline CDR1 is MDHEN and CDR2 is SYDVKM. CDR3 DNA sequence: TGTGCCAGCAGTCCGCGGGTGAGTTACAATGAGCAGTTCTTC. It specifies CASSPRVSYNEQFF. The entire variable domain, with the rest obtained from reference TRBV28 and TRBJ2-1, is as follows: DVKVTQSSRYLVKRTGEKVFLECVQDMDHENMFWYRQDPGLGLRLIYFSYDVKMKEKGDIPEGYSVSREKKERFSLILESASTNQTSMYLCASSPRVSYNEQFFGPGTRLTVL.

The chain links TRBV19 to TRBJ1-2; TRBD1 might be the D (6 bases). CDR1 LNHDA and CDR2 SQIVND come from the germline V gene (reference sequence). V lost 6 bases and J 0 bases, leaving 17 bases between the germline ends. The length of the CDR3 is 16 residues. The DNA for the CDR3 is TGTGCCAGTAGACACGGGACATGGTTAGCTAACTATGGCTACACCTTC. This codes for CASRHGTWLANYGYTF.

With regard to this clonotype: This is likely a read error, given that the CDR3 carries no conserved phenylalanine or tryptophan at its end. The chain uses TRBV5-1 and TRBJ2-7, with 7 positions matching TRBD1. Per germline, CDR1 SGHRS and CDR2 YFSETQ. Unmatched junction bases numbered 8, after V lost 2 bases and J lost 3 bases. This CDR3 contains 15 residues. CDR3 bases: TGCGCCAGCAGCTTAAAGGGGGCAGCGAGCTACGAGCAGTACTTA. Its protein product is CASSLKGAASYEQYL.

This clonotype showed up just a few times. This chain uses TRBV5-1 with TRBJ2-1; 11 nucleotides line up with TRBD2. CDR3 size: 19 residues. The ends lost 2 bases at V and 4 bases at J; junction bases unmatched: 14. The germline CDR1 and CDR2 sequences are SGHRS and YFSETQ. CDR3 coding DNA: TGCGCCAGCAGCTTTCTTCCTAGCGGGAGGCCCAGTCGATACAATGAGCAGTTCTTC. Amino acid sequence: CASSFLPSGRPSRYNEQFF.

This clonotype was counted at least ten times. The chain links TRBV24-1 to TRBJ2-2; D is unclear. Deletions cut 9 bases from V and 0 bases from J, with 7 bases between. CDR1 is KGHDR and CDR2 is SFDVKD in the germline V gene. The CDR3 totals 13 residues. CDR3 coding DNA: TGTGCCACCGGTGGGCCGAACACCGGGGAGCTGTTTTTT. It is translated as CATGGPNTGELFF.

This clonotype appeared many times. CDR3 protein: CASSVDRGPDTEAFF. Written as DNA, the CDR3 is TGTGCCAGCAGCGTAGACAGGGGGCCGGACACTGAAGCTTTCTTT. The V and J genes are TRBV7-9 and TRBJ1-1; TRBD1 aligns across 10 bases. Germline-derived CDR1 and CDR2 are SEHNR and FQNEAQ (reference sequence). This CDR3 contains 15 residues. The V and J ends lost 5 bases and 3 bases, in that order; junction bases with no gene match: 6.

This clonotype has only a few counts. This chain joins TRBV7-6 and TRBJ1-4, with D maybe TRBD1 (6 bases). The V and J ends lost 4 bases and 11 bases respectively, with 17 bases between them. The germline V gene encodes CDR1 SGHVS and CDR2 FNYEAQ. The CDR3 consists of 14 residues. As DNA, the CDR3 is TGTGCCAGCAGCTCCTCAACGGACAGAACGAAACTGTTTTTT. Amino acid sequence: CASSSSTDRTKLFF.

The J gene is TRBJ2-7, the V gene TRBV5-1; 7 nucleotides match TRBD2. Germline CDR1 reads SGHRS; CDR2 reads YFSETQ. The CDR3 is 17 amino acids. V gave up 0 bases and J gave up 2 bases; unmatched junction bases: 11. The CDR3 bases are TGCGCCAGCAGCTTGGCCGGTCGGACTAGGTTTACCTACGAGCAGTACTTC. This translates into CASSLAGRTRFTYEQYF. The variable domain in full, completed from reference TRBV5-1 and TRBJ2-7, reads KAGVTQTPRYLIKTRGQQVTLSCSPISGHRSVSWYQQTPGQGLQFLFEYFSETQRNKGNFPGRFSGRQFSNSRSEMNVSTLELGDSALYLCASSLAGRTRFTYEQYFGPGTRLTVT.

This chain connects TRBV19 to TRBJ2-1; 11 positions agree with TRBD2. The J segment lost 6 bases and the V segment lost 8 bases, leaving 3 bases of the junction unmatched. The V gene's germline CDR1 is LNHDA and CDR2 SQIVND (reference sequence). The CDR3 runs 13 residues. The CDR3 is CASGLAGPNEQFF. Written as DNA, the CDR3 is TGTGCCAGTGGACTAGCGGGTCCCAATGAGCAGTTCTTC.

The rearrangement links TRBV9 to TRBJ2-1; either TRBD1 or TRBD2 may fit D (5 bases each). The CDR3 totals 16 residues. V dropped 0 bases and J dropped 2 bases, with 12 bases sitting between them. Germline V gene sequence: CDR1 SGDLS, CDR2 YYNGEE. The DNA of the CDR3 is TGTGCCAGCAGCGTAGCGGGGCGGGTCCCCTACAATGAGCAGTTCTTC. It translates to CASSVAGRVPYNEQFF.

In the case of this clonotype: Likely a read error: the CDR3 ends without its conserved phenylalanine or tryptophan. The chain links TRBV6-6 to TRBJ1-1; D unclear. The germline V gene encodes CDR1 MNHNY and CDR2 SVGAGI (reference sequence). The CDR3 has 16 amino acids. CDR3 coding DNA: TGTGCCAGCAGGTACTCGAGGCAGGCGAAGAACACTGAAGCTTTCTTA. Translated: CASRYSRQAKNTEAFL.

Many counts were recorded for this clonotype. The chain links TRBV11-2 to TRBJ1-1, with unresolved D. CDR3 length equals 14 residues. The V and J ends lost 5 bases and 11 bases respectively, with 21 bases between them. Germline values: CDR1 SGHAT, CDR2 FQNNGV. The CDR3 spells CASSPWTEKRTAFF. Here the CDR3 DNA reads TGTGCCAGCAGCCCGTGGACGGAGAAAAGAACGGCTTTCTTT.

This clonotype was detected ten times or more. V gene TRBV19 combines with J gene TRBJ1-1; TRBD1 aligns across 8 bases. Germline CDR1 and CDR2: LNHDA and SQIVND (reference sequence). The CDR3 spans 14 residues. J lost 4 bases, V lost 5 bases, and 6 bases had no gene match. The CDR3 spells CASSSRGQTTEAFF. In DNA form, the CDR3 reads TGTGCCAGTAGTTCCAGGGGGCAGACCACTGAAGCTTTCTTT.

This clonotype was recorded a few times. The V call is TRBV6-6, the J call TRBJ1-5; tentatively, D is TRBD1 (6 bases). Between the trimmed V and J ends, which lost 7 bases and 5 bases, there was a span of 15 bases. This CDR3 comprises 14 residues. The germline V gene has CDR1 MNHNY and CDR2 SVGAGI (reference sequence). In DNA form, the CDR3 reads TGTGCCAGCATAGCGGGGCAGGGGCATCAGCCCCAGCATTTT. This encodes CASIAGQGHQPQHF.

This chain joins TRBV20-1 and TRBJ2-1; no clear D. The CDR3 contains 11 residues. Trimming pared 3 bases from V and 5 bases from J, leaving 5 bases between. Germline V gives CDR1 DFQATT, CDR2 SNEGSKA (reference sequence). The CDR3 reads CSARENNEQFF. The CDR3 DNA reads TGCAGTGCTAGGGAAAACAATGAGCAGTTCTTC.

This clonotype appeared a few times. The chain combines TRBV23-1 with TRBJ1-1; no definite D call. TRBV23-1 is an ORF, and what it does is uncertain. Trimming took off 2 bases at V and 1 base at J, with 17 bases between the two ends. This CDR3 is built from 17 residues. The CDR3 coding sequence is TGCGCCAGCAGTCAACAGGACGGTAGCGGGAAGAACACTGAAGCTTTCTTT. Translating it yields CASSQQDGSGKNTEAFF.

This clonotype was seen a few times. This sequence joins TRBV27 and TRBJ2-5; 12 bases line up with TRBD2. Trimming took 4 bases from V and 5 from J; bases not matched to a gene: 8. Per germline, CDR1 MNHEY and CDR2 SMNVEV (reference sequence). The CDR3 runs 16 residues. CDR3 in DNA: TGTGCCAGCAGTTCGTCTAGCGGGGGGGCCTATGAGACCCAGTACTTC. Translation gives CASSSSSGGAYETQYF.

This clonotype was seen many times. Here the CDR3 reads CASSFSSYPSGNTIYF. The CDR3 DNA follows: TGTGCCAGCAGTTTTTCCAGCTACCCCTCTGGAAACACCATATATTTT. The chain has TRBV28 and TRBJ1-3; no definite D call. V lost 3 bases and J lost 0, with 12 bases in between. Germline V gives CDR1 MDHEN, CDR2 SYDVKM. The CDR3 runs to 16 residues.

This clonotype was observed many times. The rearrangement joins TRBV12-3 or TRBV12-4 to TRBJ2-3, with D possibly matching TRBD2 (8 bases). Trimming removed 5 bases at V and 4 bases at J, with 28 bases between. The CDR3 is 19 amino acids. The CDR3 loop reads CASSTPGQSSGSISDTQYF. The CDR3 coding sequence is TGTGCCAGCAGTACACCGGGACAGTCAAGCGGGAGCATTTCAGATACGCAGTATTTT.